One sample yielded the 18 T cell receptor beta chains listed below, sequenced in a study of cytomegalovirus exposure and HLA in healthy donors. Primers: 60 Vbeta forward and 13 Jbeta reverse. Libraries were prepared by immunoSEQ multiplex PCR; TCRdb keeps only in-frame clonotypes and omits some of them. The data hold about 82,000 clones, with over 75% observed a single time. Input material: PBMCs. All receptors come from a human donor in good health.

The genes are TRBV11-2 and TRBJ1-6; possibly TRBD1 for D (5 bases). This CDR3 spans 15 amino acids. Trimming cost V 0 bases and J 7 bases, with 10 bases left between them. Germline V gene data show CDR1 as SGHAT and CDR2 as FQNNGV. CDR3 sequence: CASSLDGRVNSPLHF. The CDR3 DNA reads as TGTGCCAGCAGCTTAGACGGCAGGGTGAATTCACCCCTCCACTTT.

J is TRBJ1-5 and V is TRBV27; TRBD1 agrees at 9 bases. Germline CDR1 MNHEY, CDR2 SMNVEV (reference sequence). J gave up 5 bases and V 5 bases, and 4 bases lay outside the gene matches. This CDR3 is 14 amino acids long. The CDR3 bases are TGTGCCAGCAGTCTACGACAGGGGGATCAGCCCCAGCATTTT. Its translation: CASSLRQGDQPQHF.

About this clone itself: Compared with germline, one end of the junction differs, possibly owing to a read error. V gene TRBV10-3 combines with J gene TRBJ1-2, with TRBD1 matching 12 bases. The CDR3 is made up of 14 amino acids. Germline V gives CDR1 ENHRY, CDR2 SYGVKD. The CDR3, as DNA: TGTGCCTCCAACCCGGGACAGGGGGCCGAGGGCTACCCCTTC. It yields the protein CASNPGQGAEGYPF.

The chain employs TRBV4-1 and TRBJ2-2, with D tentatively TRBD1 (5 bases). The CDR3 has 12 residues. Trimming pared 8 bases from V and 8 bases from J, leaving 12 bases between. Germline CDR1 reads MGHRA; CDR2 reads YSYEKL. The CDR3 loop is CASGAETGELFF. CDR3 in DNA: TGCGCCAGCGGGGCCGAGACTGGGGAGCTGTTTTTT.

The V gene is TRBV6-5, the J gene TRBJ2-5, with TRBD1 matching 8 bases. Matching the DNA end better, TRBJ2-7 makes the J call doubtful. Per the germline V gene, CDR1 is MNHEY and CDR2 is SVGAGI. The CDR3 totals 13 residues. The CDR3 region is CASTSGQAIEQYF. CDR3 DNA: TGTGCCAGCACCTCGGGACAGGCTATCGAGCAGTACTTC.

V is TRBV6-5 and J is TRBJ2-2; a possible D gene is TRBD2 (5 bases). The V gene lost 6 bases and the J gene lost 15 bases, with 20 bases spanning the gap. The CDR3 is made up of 13 amino acids. The germline gives CDR1 MNHEY, CDR2 SVGAGI. For the CDR3, the DNA is TGTGCCAGCAGCCCCTCAGCCGGGGAGTGGTTGTTTTTT. Its translation is CASSPSAGEWLFF.

This clone has a single count. V usage is TRBV6-5 and J usage is TRBJ1-2; D gene uncertain. Germline lookup yields CDR1 MNHEY and CDR2 SVGAGI. V dropped 6 bases and J dropped 3 bases, with 11 bases sitting between them. The CDR3 sequence is 13 residues long. CDR3 nucleotides: TGTGCCAGCAGCTCCGGACTGCACTATGGCTACACCTTC. This sequence encodes CASSSGLHYGYTF.

V and J are TRBV4-1 and TRBJ1-3; D unresolved. The CDR3 totals 16 residues. Germline assignment: CDR1 MGHRA and CDR2 YSYEKL. V lost 0 bases and J lost 1, with 10 bases in between. In DNA, the CDR3 is TGCGCCAGCAGCCAAGAGGGCAGCTTTTCTGGAAACACCATATATTTT. Translated, it gives CASSQEGSFSGNTIYF.

This clone appeared once. The chain couples TRBV7-8 to TRBJ2-2, with D maybe TRBD1 (5 bases). The CDR3 runs to 13 residues. Germline assignment: CDR1 SGHVS and CDR2 FQNEAQ. V gave up 3 bases and J gave up 5 bases, with 7 bases separating them. CDR3: CASSFSGTGELFF. The CDR3 DNA sequence: TGTGCCAGCAGCTTTTCAGGGACCGGGGAGCTGTTTTTT.

The count of this clone is one. The gene calls are TRBV27 and TRBJ1-1, with 7 bases that match TRBD1. CDR1 MNHEY and CDR2 SMNVEV come from the germline V gene (reference sequence). The CDR3 has 18 amino acids. Trimming cost V 0 bases and J 1 base; bases outside gene matches: 11. CDR3 in DNA: TGTGCCAGCAGTTTATCGGCCGACCACAGGGGCTGGAACACTGAAGCTTTCTTT. It codes for CASSLSADHRGWNTEAFF.

The chain links TRBV19 to TRBJ2-3, with D perhaps TRBD1 (6 bases). The CDR3 contains 13 residues. Trimming left V 6 bases short and J 5 bases short, with 12 bases between. Germline V gene data show CDR1 as LNHDA and CDR2 as SQIVND (reference sequence). CDR3 nucleotide sequence: TGTGCCAGTAGCCCCAGGGGCCGAGATACGCAGTATTTT. It yields the protein CASSPRGRDTQYF.

This clone was seen only a few times. The chain joins TRBV5-4 to TRBJ2-7; D might be TRBD1 (6 bases). The germline V and J ends were trimmed by 0 bases and 2 bases, with 12 bases remaining between them. Germline CDR1 SGHNT, CDR2 YYREEE (reference sequence). The CDR3 extends over 15 amino acids. The CDR3 nucleotides read TGTGCCAGCAGCTTGGAGGGACACCCTACCTACGAGCAGTACTTC. Residues: CASSLEGHPTYEQYF.

The chain employs TRBV5-4 and TRBJ1-1, with 11 nucleotides matching TRBD1. Germline V CDR1 and CDR2: SGHNT, YYREEE (reference sequence). Trimming took 4 bases from V and 11 from J; bases not matched to a gene: 10. This CDR3 contains 14 residues. CDR3 sequence: CASSPPDRGRRAFF. Written as DNA, the CDR3 is TGTGCCAGCAGCCCCCCGGACAGGGGGCGACGGGCTTTCTTT.

The CDR3 is CATSRGNSFSYEQFF. CDR3 nucleotides: TGTGCCACCAGCAGAGGGAATAGCTTTTCATATGAGCAGTTCTTC. This sequence joins TRBV15 and TRBJ2-1; D gene ambiguous. Trimming shortened V by 1 base and J by 8 bases, and 15 bases separated the two germline ends. The germline CDR1 and CDR2 sequences are LNHNV and YYDKDF (reference sequence). The CDR3 covers 15 residues. Supplemented by reference TRBV15 and TRBJ2-1, the full variable domain reads DAMVIQNPRYQVTQFGKPVTLSCSQTLNHNVMYWYQQKSSQAPKLLFHYYDKDFNNEADTPDNFQSRRPNTSFCFLDIRSPGLGDTAMYLCATSRGNSFSYEQFFGPGTRLTVL.

V and J are TRBV5-4 and TRBJ1-6, with 8 positions matching TRBD1. The V and J ends lost 4 bases and 9 bases, in that order; junction bases with no gene match: 12. This CDR3 spans 16 amino acids. Germline lookup yields CDR1 SGHNT and CDR2 YYREEE (reference sequence). The CDR3 region is CASSTDRGPNGSPLHF. The CDR3 bases are TGTGCCAGCAGCACTGACAGGGGCCCTAACGGTTCACCCCTCCACTTT.

CDR3 nucleotides: TGTGCCAGCAGTGTACGACTTTTTCGGTACACCTTC. The encoded protein is CASSVRLFRYTF. The genes are TRBV6-1 and TRBJ1-2; D unclear. V shed 4 bases and J shed 11 bases, with 14 bases lying between them. Germline V gives CDR1 MNHNS, CDR2 SASEGT. The CDR3 has 12 amino acids.

CDR3 sequence: CASSHRTTRYSYNEQFF. CDR3 sequence (DNA): TGCGCCAGCAGCCACCGGACTACTCGATACTCCTACAATGAGCAGTTCTTC. The chain couples TRBV5-1 to TRBJ2-1, with a tentative D call TRBD2 (6 bases). Germline V lookup: CDR1 SGHRS, CDR2 YFSETQ. The V gene lost 4 bases and the J gene lost 0 bases, with 17 bases spanning the gap. This CDR3 is 17 amino acids long. The full variable domain, in which reference TRBV5-1 and TRBJ2-1 provide the parts outside the CDR3, is KAGVTQTPRYLIKTRGQQVTLSCSPISGHRSVSWYQQTPGQGLQFLFEYFSETQRNKGNFPGRFSGRQFSNSRSEMNVSTLELGDSALYLCASSHRTTRYSYNEQFFGPGTRLTVL.

The chain links TRBV7-8 to TRBJ2-7, with TRBD2 matching 7 bases. Germline V gene sequence: CDR1 SGHVS, CDR2 FQNEAQ. The CDR3 spans 11 residues. CDR3 protein: CATMGGYEQYF. As DNA, the CDR3 is TGTGCGACGATGGGGGGGTACGAGCAGTACTTC.